What follows describes a single T cell receptor beta chain. What it binds is unknown. This may stem from a read error, because a much larger clone lies one nucleotide away. This sample is part of a study of blood T cells in healthy people across ages. Study at large: About one barcoded beta molecule per two T cells was the capture yield of template switching. General study results and limits: TCR beta diversity, measured per million T cells, fell in a roughly linear way with age. Diversity figures derived from one million T cells were judged to underestimate the true value.

This CDR3 is built from 16 residues. Germline CDR1 MNHEY, CDR2 SVGEGT. PCR was performed a second time for roughly 7 to 11 cycles using a sample-barcoded 5' primer and a J-beta primer mix. Every cDNA molecule carried a tag from a template-switch adaptor bearing 12 random nucleotides. TCRdb processed the 5' RACE reads anew with MiXCR; each CDR3 protein has one entry. The data contain 380,000 or so distinct CDR3 sequences, about 55% of them singletons. Sequencing was done on a sample of blood. This clonotype was sampled from a man in his 60s in good health. The chain is built from TRBV6-2 or TRBV6-3 and TRBJ2-4, with D possibly matching TRBD2 (5 bases). The end of the DNA aligns better with TRBJ2-5, so the J call may be wrong. In DNA form, the CDR3 reads TGTGCCAGCAGAAGCGGACGCGGAAACCGCCAAGGGACCCAGTACTTC. It encodes CASRSGRGNRQGTQYF.